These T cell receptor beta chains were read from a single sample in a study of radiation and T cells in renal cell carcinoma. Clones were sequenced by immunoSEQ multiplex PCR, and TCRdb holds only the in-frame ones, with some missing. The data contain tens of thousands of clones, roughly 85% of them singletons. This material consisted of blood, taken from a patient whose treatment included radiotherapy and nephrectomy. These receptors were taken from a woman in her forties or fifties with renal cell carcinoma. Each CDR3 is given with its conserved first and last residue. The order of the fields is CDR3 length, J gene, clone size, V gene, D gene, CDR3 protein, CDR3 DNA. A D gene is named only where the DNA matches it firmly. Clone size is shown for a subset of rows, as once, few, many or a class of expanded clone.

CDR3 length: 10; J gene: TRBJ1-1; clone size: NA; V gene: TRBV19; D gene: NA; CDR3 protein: CATFGGEAFF; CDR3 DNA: TGTGCCACCTTCGGGGGGGAAGCTTTCTTT
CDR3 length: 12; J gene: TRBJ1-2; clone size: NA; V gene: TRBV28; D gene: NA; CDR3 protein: CASTISGSGYTF; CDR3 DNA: TGTGCCAGCACTATATCTGGGTCGGGCTACACCTTC
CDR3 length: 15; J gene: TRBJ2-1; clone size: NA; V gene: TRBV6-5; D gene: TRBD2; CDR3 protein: CASRRLALSYNEQFF; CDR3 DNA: TGTGCCAGCAGGCGACTAGCCTTGTCCTACAATGAGCAGTTCTTC
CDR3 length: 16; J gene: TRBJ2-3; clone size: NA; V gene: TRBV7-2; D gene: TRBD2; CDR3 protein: CASSLLPGGDTDTQYF; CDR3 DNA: TGTGCCAGCAGCTTATTACCGGGGGGAGACACAGATACGCAGTATTTT
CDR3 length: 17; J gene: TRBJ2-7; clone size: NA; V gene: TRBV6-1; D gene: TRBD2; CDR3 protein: CASSDRSLRGKPYEQYF; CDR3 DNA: TGTGCCAGCAGTGATCGCAGTTTGCGGGGGAAACCCTACGAGCAGTACTTC
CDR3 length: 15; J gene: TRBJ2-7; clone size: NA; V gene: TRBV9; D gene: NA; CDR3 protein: CASSVLEGNSYEQYF; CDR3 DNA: TGTGCCAGCAGCGTCCTCGAGGGTAACTCCTACGAGCAGTACTTC
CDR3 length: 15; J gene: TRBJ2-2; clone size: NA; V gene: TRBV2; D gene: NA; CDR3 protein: CASSSGPRNTGELFF; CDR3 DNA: TGTGCCAGCAGTTCGGGACCGAGGAACACCGGGGAGCTGTTTTTT
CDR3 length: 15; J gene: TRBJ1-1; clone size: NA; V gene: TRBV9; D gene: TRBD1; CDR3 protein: CASSVAATGASEAFF; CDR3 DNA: TGTGCCAGCAGCGTAGCAGCTACAGGGGCCTCCGAAGCTTTCTTT
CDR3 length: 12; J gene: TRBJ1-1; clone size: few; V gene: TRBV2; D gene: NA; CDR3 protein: CASNKGNTEAFF; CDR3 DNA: TGTGCCAGCAATAAGGGGAACACTGAAGCTTTCTTT
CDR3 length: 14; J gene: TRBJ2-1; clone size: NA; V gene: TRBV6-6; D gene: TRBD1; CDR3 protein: CATGTDRGYNEQFF; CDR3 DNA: TGTGCCACCGGAACGGACAGGGGCTACAATGAGCAGTTCTTC
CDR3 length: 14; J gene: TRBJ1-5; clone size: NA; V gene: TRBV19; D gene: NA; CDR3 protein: CASSIGAGNQPQHF; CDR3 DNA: TGTGCCAGTAGTATAGGAGCAGGAAATCAGCCCCAGCATTTT
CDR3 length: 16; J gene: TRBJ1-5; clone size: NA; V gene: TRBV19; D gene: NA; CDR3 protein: CASSIRETVIGQPQHF; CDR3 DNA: TGTGCCAGTAGTATCCGCGAAACCGTAATCGGTCAGCCCCAGCATTTT
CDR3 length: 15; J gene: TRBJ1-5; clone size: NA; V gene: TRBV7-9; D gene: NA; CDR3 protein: CASSQLGSANQPQHF; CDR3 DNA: TGTGCCAGCAGCCAACTTGGGAGCGCTAATCAGCCCCAGCATTTT
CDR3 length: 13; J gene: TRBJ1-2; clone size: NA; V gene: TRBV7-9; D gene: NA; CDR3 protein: CASSPPVVDGYTF; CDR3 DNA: TGTGCCAGCAGCCCCCCCGTTGTCGATGGCTACACCTTC
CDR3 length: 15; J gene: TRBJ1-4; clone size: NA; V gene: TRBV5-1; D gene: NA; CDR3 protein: CASSATAATNEKLFF; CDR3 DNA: TGCGCCAGCAGCGCCACAGCAGCAACTAATGAAAAACTGTTTTTT
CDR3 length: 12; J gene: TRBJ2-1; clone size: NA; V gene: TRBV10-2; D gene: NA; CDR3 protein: CASSEVGGSEFF; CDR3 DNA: TGCGCCAGCAGTGAGGTGGGCGGGTCGGAGTTCTTC
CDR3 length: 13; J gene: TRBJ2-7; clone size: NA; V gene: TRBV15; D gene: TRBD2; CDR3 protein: CATTPGGEGEQYF; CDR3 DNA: TGTGCCACCACCCCGGGGGGGGAAGGCGAGCAGTACTTC
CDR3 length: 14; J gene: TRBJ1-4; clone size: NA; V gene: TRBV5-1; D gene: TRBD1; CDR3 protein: CASSVNRGREKLFF; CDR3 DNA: TGCGCCAGCAGCGTTAACAGGGGACGTGAAAAACTGTTTTTT
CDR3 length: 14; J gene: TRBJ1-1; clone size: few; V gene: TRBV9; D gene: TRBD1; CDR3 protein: CASSPGQGRPEAFF; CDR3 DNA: TGTGCCAGCAGTCCGGGACAGGGTAGGCCTGAAGCTTTCTTT
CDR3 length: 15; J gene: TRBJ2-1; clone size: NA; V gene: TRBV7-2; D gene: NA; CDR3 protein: CASSSGPGTPAEQFF; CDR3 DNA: TGTGCCAGCAGCTCTGGTCCTGGGACCCCCGCTGAGCAGTTCTTC
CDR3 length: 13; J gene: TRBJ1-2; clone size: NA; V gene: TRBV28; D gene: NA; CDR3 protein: CASSPRDGYGYTF; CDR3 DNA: TGTGCCAGCAGTCCCCGGGATGGCTATGGCTACACCTTC
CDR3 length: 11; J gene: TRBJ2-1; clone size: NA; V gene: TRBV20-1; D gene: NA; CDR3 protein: CSATIYNEQFF; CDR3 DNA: TGCAGTGCTACCATATACAATGAGCAGTTCTTC
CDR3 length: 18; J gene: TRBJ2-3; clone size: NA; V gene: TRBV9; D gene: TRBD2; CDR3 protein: CASSVEYGPSGFTDTQYF; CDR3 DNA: TGTGCCAGCAGCGTAGAGTATGGGCCTAGCGGATTCACAGATACGCAGTATTTT
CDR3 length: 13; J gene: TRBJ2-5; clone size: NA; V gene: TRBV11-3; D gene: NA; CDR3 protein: CASSLDAGARPYF; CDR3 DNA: TGTGCCAGCAGCTTAGATGCAGGGGCCCGCCCGTACTTC
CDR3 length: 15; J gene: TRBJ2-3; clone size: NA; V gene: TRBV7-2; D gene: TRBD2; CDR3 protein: CASSQWASGPYTQYF; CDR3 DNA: TGTGCCAGCAGCCAGTGGGCTAGCGGGCCATATACGCAGTATTTT
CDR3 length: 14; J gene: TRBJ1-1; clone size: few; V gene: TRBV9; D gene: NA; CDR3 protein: CASSVGNMNTEAFF; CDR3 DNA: TGTGCCAGCAGCGTAGGCAACATGAACACTGAAGCTTTCTTT
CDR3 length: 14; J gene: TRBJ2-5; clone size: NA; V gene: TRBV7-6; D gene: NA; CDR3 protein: CASSLEVVTETQYF; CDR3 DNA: TGTGCCAGCAGCTTAGAAGTGGTAACGGAGACCCAGTACTTC
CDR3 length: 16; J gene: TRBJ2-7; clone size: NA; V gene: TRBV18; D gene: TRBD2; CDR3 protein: CASSPATGGTSYEQYF; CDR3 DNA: TGTGCCAGCTCACCAGCGACGGGGGGGACATCCTACGAGCAGTACTTC
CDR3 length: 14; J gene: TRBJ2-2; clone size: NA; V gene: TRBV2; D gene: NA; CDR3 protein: CASRWTENTGELFF; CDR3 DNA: TGTGCCAGCAGATGGACAGAGAACACCGGGGAGCTGTTTTTT
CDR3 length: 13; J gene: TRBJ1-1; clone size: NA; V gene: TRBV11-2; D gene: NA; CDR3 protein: CAWRLERNTEAFF; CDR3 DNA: TGTGCCTGGCGACTCGAGAGGAACACTGAAGCTTTCTTT
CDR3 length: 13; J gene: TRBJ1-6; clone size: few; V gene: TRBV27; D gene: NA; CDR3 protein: CASSLHRDSPLHF; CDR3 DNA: TGTGCCAGCAGTCTCCACAGGGATTCACCCCTCCACTTT
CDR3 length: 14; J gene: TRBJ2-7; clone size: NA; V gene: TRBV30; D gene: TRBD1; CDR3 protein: CAWSVRTGGYEQYF; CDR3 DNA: TGTGCCTGGAGTGTCAGGACAGGGGGCTACGAGCAGTACTTC
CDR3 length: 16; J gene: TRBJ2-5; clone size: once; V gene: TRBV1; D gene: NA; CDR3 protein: CTSSHEGLAVKETQYF; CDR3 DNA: TGCACCAGCAGCCATGAAGGACTAGCGGTAAAAGAGACCCAGTACTTC
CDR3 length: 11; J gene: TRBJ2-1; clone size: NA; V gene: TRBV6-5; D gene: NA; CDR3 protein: CASLLYNEQFF; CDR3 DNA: TGTGCCAGCCTTCTCTACAATGAGCAGTTCTTC
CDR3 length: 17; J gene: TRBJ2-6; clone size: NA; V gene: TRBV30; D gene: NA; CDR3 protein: CAFPEGHSTYGANVLTF; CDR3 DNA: TGTGCCTTCCCCGAGGGCCACTCTACTTATGGGGCCAACGTCCTGACTTTC
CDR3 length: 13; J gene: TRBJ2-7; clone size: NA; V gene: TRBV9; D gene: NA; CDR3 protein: CASSPGGRYEQYF; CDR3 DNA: TGTGCCAGCAGTCCAGGGGGGCGCTACGAGCAGTACTTC
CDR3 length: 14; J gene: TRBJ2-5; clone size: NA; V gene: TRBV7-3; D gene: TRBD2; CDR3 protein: CASSSGLASETQYF; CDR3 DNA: TGTGCCAGCAGCTCGGGACTAGCATCGGAGACCCAGTACTTC
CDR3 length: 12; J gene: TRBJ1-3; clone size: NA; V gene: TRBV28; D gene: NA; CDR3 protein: CASGDSGNTIYF; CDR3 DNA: TGTGCCAGCGGGGACTCTGGAAACACCATATATTTT
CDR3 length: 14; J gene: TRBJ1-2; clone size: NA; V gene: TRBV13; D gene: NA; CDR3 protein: CASSFRGGTYGYTF; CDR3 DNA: TGTGCCAGCAGTTTTAGGGGGGGGACCTATGGCTACACCTTC
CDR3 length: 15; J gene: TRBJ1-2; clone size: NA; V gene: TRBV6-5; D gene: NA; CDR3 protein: CASSYSSGSGYGYTF; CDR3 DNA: TGTGCCAGCAGTTACTCGAGCGGGTCCGGCTATGGCTACACCTTC
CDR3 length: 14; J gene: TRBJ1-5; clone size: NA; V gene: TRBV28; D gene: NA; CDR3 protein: CASSSQPSNQPQHF; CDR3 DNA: TGTGCCAGCAGCTCCCAACCTAGCAATCAGCCCCAGCATTTT
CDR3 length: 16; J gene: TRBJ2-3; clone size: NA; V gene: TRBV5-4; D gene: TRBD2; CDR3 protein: CASSLRSGGSTDTQYF; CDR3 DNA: TGTGCCAGCAGCTTGAGGTCGGGGGGATCCACAGATACGCAGTATTTT
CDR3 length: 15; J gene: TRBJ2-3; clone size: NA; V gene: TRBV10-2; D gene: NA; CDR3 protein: CASSEGVTSTDTQYF; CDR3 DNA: TGCGCCAGCAGTGAGGGCGTAACTAGCACAGATACGCAGTATTTT